The 5 T cell receptor beta chains below come from one sample, sequenced in a study of CD8 T cells in ankylosing spondylitis. Their antigens remain unidentified. General study results and limits: Seven to nine highly homologous variants made up a TCR beta motif that seemed to typify ankylosing spondylitis blood.

TCRdb fed the 5' RACE reads into MiXCR, producing one record per CDR3 protein. The sample records almost 400,000 distinct CDR3 sequences, approximately 20% being singletons. Sequences were obtained from blood, either unsorted or a sorted T cell fraction (not recorded which). These receptor sequences come from a male donor with ankylosing spondylitis.

Only a few counts were recorded for this clonotype. The chain links TRBV14 to TRBJ2-1; weak D call: TRBD1 (5 bases). Trimming removed 2 bases at V and 2 bases at J, with 19 bases between. The CDR3 contains 18 residues. CDR1 SGHDN and CDR2 FVKESK come from the germline V gene. This CDR3 reads CASSQRPSYLGPYNEQFF. The CDR3 nucleotides are TGTGCCAGCAGCCAAAGGCCTTCCTACTTGGGGCCCTACAATGAGCAGTTCTTC.

The V and J genes are TRBV25-1 and TRBJ2-5, with TRBD1 matching 9 bases. The CDR3 consists of 15 residues. The germline CDR1 and CDR2 sequences are MGHDK and SYGVNS. The trim removed 5 bases at V and 5 bases at J, leaving 9 bases unmatched. CDR3 loop: CASSLSTGGGETQYF. The CDR3 DNA follows: TGTGCCAGCAGTCTCTCCACAGGGGGCGGGGAGACCCAGTACTTC.

The V and J genes are TRBV7-8 and TRBJ2-1; D uncertain. Germline assignment: CDR1 SGHVS and CDR2 FQNEAQ. The germline V and J ends were trimmed by 5 bases and 5 bases, with 13 bases remaining between them. The CDR3 spans 14 residues. CDR3 DNA: TGTGCCAGCAGCCCCGATCCCGTAAACAATGAGCAGTTCTTC. Translation gives CASSPDPVNNEQFF.

This clonotype has a handful of counts. The chain joins TRBV12-3 or TRBV12-4 to TRBJ2-7; 9 bases map to TRBD1. This CDR3 region has 14 residues. J lost 7 bases, V lost 5 bases, and 9 bases had no gene match. The CDR3 here is CASSLQGAAWEQYF. Written as DNA, the CDR3 is TGTGCCAGCAGTCTACAGGGGGCCGCTTGGGAGCAGTACTTC.

The chain links TRBV29-1 to TRBJ2-7; TRBD2 matches 8 bases. V shed 4 bases and J 6 bases; nucleotides not matched to a gene: 8. CDR3 size: 13 residues. Germline V CDR1 and CDR2: SQVTM, ANQGSEA. CDR3 protein: CSVAGGSGAEQYF. CDR3 nucleotide sequence: TGCAGCGTTGCGGGGGGGAGTGGAGCCGAGCAGTACTTC.